These 14 T cell receptor beta chains came from one sample sequenced in a study of shared T cell receptors in the human thymus. Measured with immunoSEQ multiplex PCR; TCRdb has only the in-frame clones, and not every one. The sample consists of hundreds of thousands of clones, around nine tenths of them appearing once. This same sample was also part of a study on human thymus T cells.

Material: thymocytes. The receptors were gathered from a boy under two years old with a congenital heart defect.

V is TRBV29-1 and J is TRBJ2-6; 8 nucleotides line up with TRBD1. The germline CDR1 and CDR2 sequences are SQVTM and ANQGSEA. The CDR3 consists of 13 residues. Trimming at V came to 4 bases and at J to 7 bases, leaving 3 bases not matched to a gene. Here the CDR3 DNA reads TGCAGCGTTGGGGACAGGCGAGCCAACGTCCTGACTTTC. Amino acids: CSVGDRRANVLTF.

This chain joins TRBV4-1 and TRBJ2-1, with no clear D. This CDR3 spans 15 amino acids. From germline, CDR1 is MGHRA and CDR2 YSYEKL. Deletions cut 0 bases from V and 5 bases from J, with 11 bases between. CDR3 sequence: CASSQDQGANNEQFF. In DNA form, the CDR3 reads TGCGCCAGCAGCCAAGACCAAGGAGCCAACAATGAGCAGTTCTTC.

This clone was seen a single time. The chain is built from TRBV10-2 and TRBJ2-4; 7 bases are a match to TRBD2. CDR3 length: 16 residues. Unmatched junction bases numbered 14, after V lost 6 bases and J lost 6 bases. Germline lookup yields CDR1 WSHSY and CDR2 SAAADI. Here the CDR3 DNA reads TGCGCCAGCAGCCCCCCCGGACTAGAGGGTCTAAACATTCAGTACTTC. As protein: CASSPPGLEGLNIQYF.

The gene calls are TRBV12-5 and TRBJ2-1; 10 bases align to TRBD1. The CDR3 covers 15 residues. Trimming removed 6 bases from V and 9 bases from J; junction bases left unmatched: 11. Germline CDR1 and CDR2: LGHNT and FRNRAP. The CDR3 DNA sequence: TGTGCTAGTGGACGCCCGGGACAGGGGATGGGTGAGCAGTTCTTC. It is translated as CASGRPGQGMGEQFF. Using reference TRBV12-5 and TRBJ2-1 for the parts outside the CDR3, the full variable domain is DARVTQTPRHKVTEMGQEVTMRCQPILGHNTVFWYRQTMMQGLELLAYFRNRAPLDDSGMPKDRFSAEMPDATLATLKIQPSEPRDSAVYFCASGRPGQGMGEQFFGPGTRLTVL.

The chain links TRBV13 to TRBJ2-7, with 8 nucleotides matching TRBD2. J was trimmed by 2 bases and V by 0 bases; bases with no gene match: 9. The germline V gene encodes CDR1 PRHDT and CDR2 FYEKMQ (reference sequence). The CDR3 consists of 17 residues. CDR3 amino acids: CASSLGASGSNTYEQYF. DNA for the CDR3: TGTGCCAGCAGCTTAGGAGCCAGCGGGAGTAACACCTACGAGCAGTACTTC.

The rearrangement joins TRBV9 to TRBJ2-4; tentatively, D is TRBD2 (6 bases). Germline V lookup: CDR1 SGDLS, CDR2 YYNGEE. V was cut by 4 bases and J by 6 bases, with 20 bases left in between. The CDR3 has 16 residues. The CDR3 sequence: CASSSHRERSPNIQYF. The CDR3 DNA is TGTGCCAGCAGCTCCCATCGGGAGCGAAGCCCAAACATTCAGTACTTC.

This sequence joins TRBV4-3 and TRBJ2-7; 12 positions match TRBD2. Germline trimming cut 0 bases from V and 2 bases from J; bases unmatched to any gene: 5. CDR1 is LGHNA and CDR2 is YSLEER in the germline V gene. The CDR3 sequence is 17 residues long. The CDR3: CASSQDPTSGSTYEQYF. For the CDR3, the DNA is TGCGCCAGCAGCCAAGATCCGACTAGCGGGAGTACCTACGAGCAGTACTTC.

This clone was seen once. This sequence joins TRBV28 and TRBJ1-5; 9 bases line up with TRBD1. This CDR3 has 17 residues. Unmatched junction bases numbered 12, after V lost 6 bases and J lost 3 bases. Per germline, CDR1 MDHEN and CDR2 SYDVKM. The CDR3 here is CASSRGTGFLVNQPQHF. CDR3 in DNA: TGTGCCAGCAGCCGCGGGACAGGGTTCCTTGTCAATCAGCCCCAGCATTTT.

This chain joins TRBV30 and TRBJ1-2, with 7 bases identical to TRBD1. Germline loops: CDR1 GTSNPN, CDR2 SVGIG (reference sequence). The CDR3 is made up of 12 amino acids. Trimming at V came to 6 bases and at J to 6 bases, leaving 7 bases not matched to a gene. In DNA, the CDR3 is TGTGCCTGCCGACAGGGAACGGATGGCTACACCTTC. Protein product: CACRQGTDGYTF.

V and J are TRBV19 and TRBJ2-5, with no clear D. The CDR3 loop spans 14 amino acids. Germline lookup yields CDR1 LNHDA and CDR2 SQIVND (reference sequence). V lost 1 base, J lost 1 base, and 7 bases lay in between. The CDR3 here is CASSIGRPQETQYF. Written as DNA, the CDR3 is TGTGCCAGTAGTATAGGGCGGCCCCAAGAGACCCAGTACTTC.

V is TRBV28 and J is TRBJ2-5; D is perhaps TRBD1 (5 bases). Trimming stripped 5 bases from V and 3 bases from J, with 22 bases between. The CDR3 contains 17 residues. The germline gives CDR1 MDHEN, CDR2 SYDVKM. The CDR3 region has the DNA TGTGCCAGCAGTCCGGTGTTCACAGGTGCCACCAAAGAGACCCAGTACTTC. This encodes CASSPVFTGATKETQYF. Full variable domain (missing parts from reference TRBV28 and TRBJ2-5): DVKVTQSSRYLVKRTGEKVFLECVQDMDHENMFWYRQDPGLGLRLIYFSYDVKMKEKGDIPEGYSVSREKKERFSLILESASTNQTSMYLCASSPVFTGATKETQYFGPGTRLLVL.

This sequence joins TRBV10-3 and TRBJ2-2; TRBD1 agrees at 7 bases. With 0 bases clipped from V and 2 bases from J, the junction kept 15 bases outside the gene matches. The CDR3 loop spans 20 amino acids. The germline gives CDR1 ENHRY, CDR2 SYGVKD. CDR3 DNA sequence: TGTGCCATCAGTGAGTCGACGAGGGGGCTAGGGGGCGAAAACACCGGGGAGCTGTTTTTT. Translation: CAISESTRGLGGENTGELFF.

Only a few counts were recorded for this clone. The chain links TRBV6-5 to TRBJ1-3; the match to TRBD1 covers 9 bases. Germline CDR1 reads MNHEY; CDR2 reads SVGAGI. The CDR3 consists of 16 residues. V dropped 4 bases and J dropped 0; count of bases not matched to a gene: 4. DNA for the CDR3: TGTGCCAGCAGTTGGGACAGGGCCGACTCTGGAAACACCATATATTTT. Translated: CASSWDRADSGNTIYF.

The gene calls are TRBV7-3 and TRBJ2-1; weak D call: TRBD2 (6 bases). Germline lookup yields CDR1 SGHTA and CDR2 FQGTGA. Between the trimmed V and J ends, which lost 5 bases and 1 base, there was a span of 18 bases. CDR3 size: 17 residues. The chain's CDR3 is CASSSLDRDLSYNEQFF. The CDR3 DNA reads TGTGCCAGCAGCAGCCTGGACCGGGACTTATCCTACAATGAGCAGTTCTTC. The full variable domain, its missing parts supplied by reference TRBV7-3 and TRBJ2-1, is GAGVSQTPSNKVTEKGKYVELRCDPISGHTALYWYRQSLGQGPEFLIYFQGTGAADDSGLPNDRFFAVRPEGSVSTLKIQRTERGDSAVYLCASSSLDRDLSYNEQFFGPGTRLTVL.